This is a list of T cell receptor beta chains from one sample in a study of T-cell memory formation after mild COVID-19. MiXCR, run by TCRdb on the 5' RACE reads, gives a single entry per CDR3 protein. The sample yields a few hundred thousand distinct CDR3 sequences, 15% to 20% seen once. Sequencing was performed on PBMCs or a T cell subset sorted from them (not recorded which). The source of these receptors is a young man who had mild COVID-19 (a few samples of this study predate the infection). Cell type and time point are not known. The CDR3 runs from the conserved cysteine through the conserved F or W. The D gene is left open where the match is weak. Size is stated for part of the rows, as once, few or many counts, or as a class when the clone is expanded.

clone_size: NA; j_call: TRBJ2-6; v_call: TRBV28; d_call: NA; cdr3_aa: CASSLITGTGANVLTF; cdr3_nt: TGTGCCAGCAGTTTAATTACAGGGACTGGGGCCAACGTCCTGACTTTC
clone_size: NA; j_call: TRBJ2-5; v_call: TRBV6-2/TRBV6-3; d_call: NA; cdr3_aa: CASSYWTAGETQYF; cdr3_nt: TGTGCCAGCAGTTACTGGACAGCAGGAGAGACCCAGTACTTC
clone_size: NA; j_call: TRBJ1-1; v_call: TRBV13; d_call: TRBD1; cdr3_aa: CASSVGTFRGQGVNTEAFF; cdr3_nt: TGTGCCAGCAGCGTCGGAACGTTCAGGGGACAGGGGGTGAACACTGAAGCTTTCTTT
clone_size: NA; j_call: TRBJ2-3; v_call: TRBV5-1; d_call: TRBD1; cdr3_aa: CASSLAIDRGYRDTQYF; cdr3_nt: TGCGCCAGCAGCTTGGCGATTGACAGGGGGTATCGGGATACGCAGTATTTT
clone_size: NA; j_call: TRBJ2-6; v_call: TRBV20-1; d_call: NA; cdr3_aa: CSARGGGAAGANVLTF; cdr3_nt: TGCAGTGCTAGGGGAGGGGGCGCGGCCGGGGCCAACGTCCTGACTTTC
clone_size: NA; j_call: TRBJ2-3; v_call: TRBV2; d_call: NA; cdr3_aa: CASSEGYLTDTQYF; cdr3_nt: TGTGCCAGCAGTGAGGGTTATCTCACAGATACGCAGTATTTT
clone_size: once; j_call: TRBJ1-4; v_call: TRBV29-1; d_call: TRBD1; cdr3_aa: CSAQGGTNEKLFF; cdr3_nt: TGCAGCGCGCAAGGGGGCACTAATGAAAAACTGTTTTTT
clone_size: NA; j_call: TRBJ2-1; v_call: TRBV5-8; d_call: TRBD2; cdr3_aa: CTSSWREEQFF; cdr3_nt: TGTACCAGCAGCTGGCGGGAGGAGCAGTTCTTC
clone_size: NA; j_call: TRBJ2-1; v_call: TRBV12-3/TRBV12-4; d_call: TRBD2; cdr3_aa: CASSKSLAGPHEGEQFF; cdr3_nt: TGTGCCAGCAGCAAGAGCTTAGCGGGGCCACACGAGGGTGAGCAGTTCTTC
clone_size: many; j_call: TRBJ2-5; v_call: TRBV9; d_call: TRBD1; cdr3_aa: CASSPGQGFLTEAQYF; cdr3_nt: TGTGCCAGCAGCCCGGGACAGGGGTTTCTTACCGAGGCCCAGTACTTC
clone_size: NA; j_call: TRBJ1-6; v_call: TRBV6-5; d_call: NA; cdr3_aa: CASSPGRGENSPLHF; cdr3_nt: TGTGCCAGCAGCCCCGGACGGGGGGAAAATTCACCCCTCCACTTT
clone_size: few; j_call: TRBJ1-6; v_call: TRBV29-1; d_call: NA; cdr3_aa: CSARDEINSPLHF; cdr3_nt: TGCAGCGCCCGAGACGAAATTAATTCACCCCTCCACTTT
clone_size: many; j_call: TRBJ1-1; v_call: TRBV5-1; d_call: NA; cdr3_aa: CASSLDRPEAFF; cdr3_nt: TGCGCCAGCAGCTTGGACAGACCTGAAGCTTTCTTT